The 27 T cell receptor beta chains in this list originate from one sample, sequenced in a study of early T cells in non-severe SARS-CoV-2 infection. TCRdb reprocessed the 5' RACE reads via MiXCR and lists one record per CDR3 protein. The sample lists approximately 110,000 distinct CDR3 sequences, 14% to 15% occurring once. Material: whole blood. These receptors came from an adult who was a healthcare worker with PCR-confirmed SARS-CoV-2 infection or an uninfected control (not recorded which).

The V call is TRBV5-4, the J call TRBJ2-5; 7 bases align to TRBD2. The CDR3 spans 15 residues. The ends lost 0 bases at V and 4 bases at J; junction bases unmatched: 6. Germline CDR1 is SGHNT and CDR2 is YYREEE (reference sequence). The CDR3 is CASSLAGGPPETQYF. The CDR3 nucleotides read TGTGCCAGCAGCTTGGCGGGGGGTCCTCCAGAGACCCAGTACTTC.

This clonotype was seen a handful of times. This chain uses TRBV4-1 with TRBJ2-1; the D call may be TRBD1 or TRBD2 (5 bases each). V was cut by 3 bases and J by 9 bases, with 15 bases left in between. Germline V gene data show CDR1 as MGHRA and CDR2 as YSYEKL. The CDR3 sequence is 14 residues long. CDR3 sequence: CASSQSVRGGEQFF. As DNA, the CDR3 is TGCGCCAGCAGCCAGTCGGTACGGGGCGGTGAGCAGTTCTTC.

The V call is TRBV2, the J call TRBJ1-2; the D is unclear. This CDR3 is built from 12 residues. V gave up 10 bases and J gave up 4 bases, with 13 bases separating them. Germline V gene sequence: CDR1 SNHLY, CDR2 FYNNEI. The DNA of the CDR3 is TGTGCCACCGGAAGGCCGGGCTATGGCTACACCTTC. Its translation is CATGRPGYGYTF. Combining the CDR3 with reference TRBV2 and TRBJ1-2 gives the whole variable domain EPEVTQTPSHQVTQMGQEVILRCVPISNHLYFYWYRQILGQKVEFLVSFYNNEISEKSEIFDDQFSVERPDGSNFTLKIRSTKLEDSAMYFCATGRPGYGYTFGSGTRLTVV.

In its sample, this clonotype was seen a few times. V and J are TRBV20-1 and TRBJ2-3; possible D gene TRBD2, 6 bases. CDR1 and CDR2 from the germline V gene are DFQATT and SNEGSKA (reference sequence). Trimming shortened V by 0 bases and J by 4 bases, and 14 bases separated the two germline ends. The CDR3 contains 15 residues. The CDR3 spells CSARDLAGSPDTQYF. The DNA for the CDR3 is TGCAGTGCTAGAGATTTGGCGGGGTCCCCAGATACGCAGTATTTT.

The J gene is TRBJ2-5, the V gene TRBV7-2; TRBD1 or TRBD2 may be the D gene (6 bases each). Per the germline V gene, CDR1 is SGHTA and CDR2 is FQGNSA. The CDR3 loop spans 13 amino acids. The ends were cut back, 5 bases at V and 4 bases at J, with 11 bases in the middle. CDR3 nucleotide sequence: TGTGCCAGCAGCACCAAGGGGGGAGAGACCCAGTACTTC. Translating gives CASSTKGGETQYF.

This chain joins TRBV7-3 and TRBJ2-3; 11 bases are a match to TRBD2. Germline-derived CDR1 and CDR2 are SGHTA and FQGTGA. CDR3 length: 14 residues. With 6 bases clipped from V and 4 bases from J, the junction kept 3 bases outside the gene matches. The CDR3 protein is CASRLAGEADTQYF. In nucleotides, the CDR3 is TGTGCCAGCAGACTAGCGGGGGAGGCAGATACGCAGTATTTT.

V gene TRBV11-1 combines with J gene TRBJ2-3; D call uncertain. This CDR3 is built from 16 residues. V dropped 1 base and J dropped 6 bases, with 17 bases sitting between them. CDR1 is SGHAT, CDR2 FQDESV, per germline (reference sequence). DNA for the CDR3: TGTGCCAGCAGCTTAGGCCCCAGGTCGACCCTTGATACGCAGTATTTT. As protein: CASSLGPRSTLDTQYF.

The V gene is TRBV7-2, the J gene TRBJ1-1, with D hard to call. This CDR3 is built from 13 residues. Per the germline V gene, CDR1 is SGHTA and CDR2 is FQGNSA. V was trimmed by 2 bases and J by 4 bases, leaving 8 bases between them. CDR3 region: CASSLSISTEAFF. The CDR3 coding sequence is TGTGCCAGCAGCTTAAGTATTTCCACTGAAGCTTTCTTT.

In its sample, this clonotype was seen a few times. V gene TRBV7-8 combines with J gene TRBJ1-2, with D hard to call. Germline assignment: CDR1 SGHVS and CDR2 FQNEAQ. This CDR3 spans 13 amino acids. V gave up 5 bases and J gave up 3 bases, with 10 bases separating them. In DNA, the CDR3 is TGTGCCAGCAGCCCTGAGGATGACTATGGCTACACCTTC. Amino acids: CASSPEDDYGYTF. The full variable domain, completed using reference TRBV7-8 and TRBJ1-2, is GAGVSQSPRYKVAKRGQDVALRCDPISGHVSLFWYQQALGQGPEFLTYFQNEAQLDKSGLPSDRFFAERPEGSVSTLKIQRTQQEDSAVYLCASSPEDDYGYTFGSGTRLTVV.

The rearrangement links TRBV27 to TRBJ2-7, with 8 bases identical to TRBD2. Per germline, CDR1 MNHEY and CDR2 SMNVEV (reference sequence). This CDR3 is 15 amino acids long. J was trimmed by 1 base and V by 10 bases; bases with no gene match: 12. CDR3 sequence reads: CATTPGGGRSYEQYF. CDR3 sequence (DNA): TGTGCCACCACGCCAGGCGGGGGGAGGTCCTACGAGCAGTACTTC.

The rearrangement joins TRBV18 to TRBJ1-1; D uncertain. This CDR3 has 13 amino acids. The ends were cut back, 2 bases at V and 0 bases at J, with 4 bases in the middle. Germline assignment: CDR1 KGHSH and CDR2 LQKENI. The chain's CDR3 is CASSPAMNTEAFF. The DNA of the CDR3 is TGTGCCAGCTCACCAGCGATGAACACTGAAGCTTTCTTT.

This chain links TRBV4-1 with TRBJ2-1; 8 bases align to TRBD2. CDR3 size: 15 residues. J lost 6 bases, V lost 5 bases, and 9 bases had no gene match. CDR1 and CDR2 (germline): MGHRA, YSYEKL. Here the CDR3 reads CASSRGGGLSNEQFF. The CDR3, as DNA: TGCGCCAGCAGCAGGGGCGGGGGGCTTTCCAATGAGCAGTTCTTC.

CDR3 DNA: TGTGCCAGCAGTCACGGGGTTACCGGGGAGCTGTTTTTT. It specifies CASSHGVTGELFF. The rearrangement uses TRBV27 and TRBJ2-2, with D possibly being TRBD2 (5 bases). V lost 5 bases to trimming and J lost 5 bases, with 9 bases between them. The germline gives CDR1 MNHEY, CDR2 SMNVEV (reference sequence). The CDR3 consists of 13 residues.

The sample holds a few counts of this clonotype. The rearrangement joins TRBV5-1 to TRBJ1-1; 10 bases agree with TRBD1. CDR1 is SGHRS and CDR2 is YFSETQ in the germline V gene. There are 16 residues in the CDR3. With 3 bases clipped from V and 0 bases from J, the junction kept 5 bases outside the gene matches. The CDR3: CASSSDRGPMNTEAFF. Written as DNA, the CDR3 is TGCGCCAGCAGCTCTGACAGGGGGCCCATGAACACTGAAGCTTTCTTT.

V gene TRBV3-1 combines with J gene TRBJ1-4, with 10 nucleotides matching TRBD1. Germline V lookup: CDR1 LGHDT, CDR2 YNNKEL (reference sequence). J gave up 5 bases and V 6 bases, and 3 bases lay outside the gene matches. The CDR3 totals 14 residues. The DNA of the CDR3 is TGTGCCAGCAGTCGGGACAGGGGAAATGAAAAACTGTTTTTT. Its translation is CASSRDRGNEKLFF.

In this sample, this clonotype turned up a few times. This sequence joins TRBV7-9 and TRBJ2-3; D not resolved. Germline CDR1 SEHNR, CDR2 FQNEAQ (reference sequence). This CDR3 is 12 amino acids long. V lost 7 bases, J lost 5 bases, and 10 bases lay in between. CDR3 bases: TGTGCCAGCACCAAACCGGTAGATACGCAGTATTTT. Amino acid sequence: CASTKPVDTQYF. Combining the CDR3 with reference TRBV7-9 and TRBJ2-3 gives the whole variable domain DTGVSQNPRHKITKRGQNVTFRCDPISEHNRLYWYRQTLGQGPEFLTYFQNEAQLEKSRLLSDRFSAERPKGSFSTLEIQRTEQGDSAMYLCASTKPVDTQYFGPGTRLTVL.

The chain joins TRBV7-9 to TRBJ1-4; TRBD1 is a possible D gene (6 bases). The CDR3 spans 13 residues. V lost 5 bases to trimming and J lost 8 bases, with 12 bases between them. Looked up from germline, CDR1 is SEHNR and CDR2 is FQNEAQ (reference sequence). The DNA of the CDR3 is TGTGCCAGCAGCCCGACAGGTGGGGAAAAACTGTTTTTT. Amino acid sequence: CASSPTGGEKLFF.

Many counts were recorded for this clonotype. The rearrangement joins TRBV30 to TRBJ1-5, with D uncertain. With 3 bases removed from V and 3 bases from J, the gap between germline ends came to 9 bases. Germline V gives CDR1 GTSNPN, CDR2 SVGIG (reference sequence). The CDR3 is 13 amino acids. The CDR3 bases are TGTGCCTGGAGCCCTGCCCACAATCAGCCCCAGCATTTT. It yields the protein CAWSPAHNQPQHF.

This clonotype was detected a few times. This chain joins TRBV19 and TRBJ2-7; 12 bases match TRBD1. With 3 bases clipped from V and 3 bases from J, the junction kept 3 bases outside the gene matches. There are 15 residues in the CDR3. Germline loops: CDR1 LNHDA, CDR2 SQIVND (reference sequence). CDR3 amino acids: CASSIGTGGVYEQYF. In nucleotides, the CDR3 is TGTGCCAGTAGTATCGGGACAGGGGGCGTCTACGAGCAGTACTTC.

This clonotype was seen a handful of times. The chain uses TRBV30 and TRBJ1-1; TRBD1 agrees at 7 bases. Germline trimming cut 0 bases from V and 1 base from J; bases unmatched to any gene: 5. Per germline, CDR1 GTSNPN and CDR2 SVGIG (reference sequence). The CDR3 runs 15 residues. CDR3 sequence reads: CAWSVQGTPNTEAFF. Written as DNA, the CDR3 is TGTGCCTGGAGTGTACAGGGGACTCCGAACACTGAAGCTTTCTTT.

This clonotype was picked up a small number of times. The chain employs TRBV11-2 and TRBJ2-5, with unresolved D. Trimming took off 1 base at V and 2 bases at J, with 14 bases between the two ends. Germline loops: CDR1 SGHAT, CDR2 FQNNGV. The CDR3 contains 16 residues. The CDR3 is CASSLGVIRDQETQYF. CDR3 coding DNA: TGTGCCAGCAGCTTAGGGGTTATAAGGGATCAAGAGACCCAGTACTTC. Full variable domain (outside the CDR3, taken from reference TRBV11-2 and TRBJ2-5): EAGVAQSPRYKIIEKRQSVAFWCNPISGHATLYWYQQILGQGPKLLIQFQNNGVVDDSQLPKDRFSAERLKGVDSTLKIQPAKLEDSAVYLCASSLGVIRDQETQYFGPGTRLLVL.

This clonotype was observed many times. The chain carries TRBV10-1 and TRBJ2-1, with 11 bases aligning to TRBD1. Germline V CDR1 and CDR2: WNHNN, SYGVQD (reference sequence). V shed 0 bases and J 5 bases; nucleotides not matched to a gene: 3. This CDR3 contains 16 residues. The CDR3 protein is CASSESRTGGHNEQFF. The DNA of the CDR3 is TGCGCCAGCAGTGAGTCGCGGACAGGGGGCCACAATGAGCAGTTCTTC.

The V call is TRBV7-7, the J call TRBJ2-5; 7 nucleotides agree with TRBD1. The CDR3 totals 13 residues. In germline, CDR1 is SSHAT, CDR2 FNYEAQ (reference sequence). With 5 bases clipped from V and 3 bases from J, the junction kept 3 bases outside the gene matches. In DNA, the CDR3 is TGTGCCAGCAGCGATGGGACAGAAGAGACCCAGTACTTC. This gives the protein CASSDGTEETQYF.

The V call is TRBV20-1, the J call TRBJ2-7; D unclear. The CDR3 sequence is 12 residues long. The V gene lost 7 bases and the J gene lost 4 bases, with 14 bases spanning the gap. Germline CDR1 DFQATT, CDR2 SNEGSKA (reference sequence). The CDR3 is CSVIQDHYEQYF. The CDR3 coding sequence is TGCAGTGTTATCCAGGACCATTACGAGCAGTACTTC.

This clonotype was detected many times. The chain has TRBV15 and TRBJ1-2; D is perhaps TRBD1 (5 bases). The CDR3 has 14 residues. V dropped 1 base and J dropped 4 bases, with 10 bases sitting between them. Germline-derived CDR1 and CDR2 are LNHNV and YYDKDF (reference sequence). CDR3 amino acids: CATSRARDAYGYTF. CDR3 coding DNA: TGTGCCACCAGCAGAGCTAGGGACGCCTATGGCTACACCTTC.

This rearrangement joins TRBV7-2 to TRBJ2-3; weak D call: TRBD2 (6 bases). The V and J ends lost 5 bases and 7 bases respectively, with 28 bases between them. This CDR3 region has 18 residues. Germline V gene lookup returns CDR1 SGHTA and CDR2 FQGNSA. As DNA, the CDR3 is TGTGCCAGCAGCCATCTTCGGCCCCGCAGCGCCGGGGGAAATACGCAGTATTTT. It is translated as CASSHLRPRSAGGNTQYF. Full variable domain (outside the CDR3, taken from reference TRBV7-2 and TRBJ2-3): GAGVSQSPSNKVTEKGKDVELRCDPISGHTALYWYRQSLGQGLEFLIYFQGNSAPDKSGLPSDRFSAERTGGSVSTLTIQRTQQEDSAVYLCASSHLRPRSAGGNTQYFGPGTRLTVL.

This clonotype has a handful of counts. The J gene is TRBJ2-1, the V gene TRBV6-5; D remains unclear. CDR1 and CDR2 (germline): MNHEY, SVGAGI. The CDR3 spans 15 residues. V dropped 5 bases and J dropped 0 bases, with 11 bases sitting between them. CDR3 residues: CASSPEAYSYNEQFF. CDR3 DNA sequence: TGTGCCAGCAGTCCTGAGGCTTACTCCTACAATGAGCAGTTCTTC.